The T cell receptor (beta chain) under discussion was sequenced for a study of OX40 agonist ivuxolimab in advanced cancers. Study as a whole: The patients received ivuxolimab by intravenous route every 2 weeks at 0.01 to 10 mg/kg. Study-wide results and caveats: Researchers report that CD8+ T cells had, on average, more expanded clones than CD4+.

The CDR3 is made up of 14 amino acids. In germline, CDR1 is MDHEN, CDR2 SYDVKM. Trimming removed 5 bases at V and 7 bases at J, with 15 bases between. Concerning this clone: Its antigen is still unknown.

Data came from immunoSEQ multiplex PCR; TCRdb stores just in-frame clones and leaves some out. The sample gives just over 80,000 clones, around 87% of which show up once; more than 0.3% is in the top ten. Sequencing was performed on CD4+ or CD8+ T cells sorted from blood, taken in a trial of the OX40 agonist ivuxolimab. This TCR was sampled from an adult with an advanced solid tumor such as melanoma, head and neck, liver or kidney cancer. The chain couples TRBV28 to TRBJ2-1; TRBD1 might be the D (5 bases). The CDR3: CASSPGHRRNEQFF. Here the CDR3 DNA reads TGTGCCAGCAGTCCAGGGCACCGTCGGAATGAGCAGTTCTTC.